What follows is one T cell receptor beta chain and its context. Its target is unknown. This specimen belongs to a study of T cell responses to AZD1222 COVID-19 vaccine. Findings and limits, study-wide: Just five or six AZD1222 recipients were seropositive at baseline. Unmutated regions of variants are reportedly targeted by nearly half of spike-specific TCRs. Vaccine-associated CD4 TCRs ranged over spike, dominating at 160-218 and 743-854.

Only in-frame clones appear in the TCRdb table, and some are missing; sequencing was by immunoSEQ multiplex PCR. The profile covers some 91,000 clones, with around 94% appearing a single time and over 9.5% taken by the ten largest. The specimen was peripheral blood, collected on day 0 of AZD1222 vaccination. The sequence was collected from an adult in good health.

The CDR3 DNA is TGTGCCAGCAGCCCGGCCGGACAGGGTAATTCACCCCTCCACTTT. Residues: CASSPAGQGNSPLHF. The V and J genes are TRBV7-3 and TRBJ1-6, with TRBD1 identical over 8 bases. The CDR3 is made up of 15 amino acids. Germline V gene lookup returns CDR1 SGHTA and CDR2 FQGTGA. V dropped 5 bases and J dropped 6; count of bases not matched to a gene: 6.